This TCR beta chain was identified in a study of blood T cells in healthy people across ages. This clonotype was seen only a few times. The second PCR ran roughly 6 to 11 cycles with a sample-barcoded 5' primer and J-beta primers. TCRdb processed the 5' RACE reads anew with MiXCR; each CDR3 protein has one entry. The top ten hold around a quarter of the sample, which has hundreds of thousands of distinct CDR3 sequences, roughly 60% seen once. The CDR3 contains 17 residues. From germline, CDR1 is SGHTA and CDR2 FQGNSA. The V and J ends lost 5 bases and 8 bases, in that order; junction bases with no gene match: 17.

The source is a man aged 30-40 years in good health. V is TRBV7-2 and J is TRBJ2-1; TRBD2 aligns across 8 bases. Sequencing was performed on blood. CDR3 in amino acids: CASSGQGRYTGGDEQFF. The CDR3, as DNA: TGTGCCAGCAGCGGCCAGGGACGTTATACGGGGGGGGATGAGCAGTTCTTC.